The sequence of this T cell receptor (beta chain) was determined in a study of blood T cell repertoires in COVID-19. Whole-study context: The United States, Italy and Spain supplied acute and convalescent COVID-19 samples. T cells, B-cell-depleted T cells, or PBMCs provided the cDNA or gDNA that served as material.

The authors' processing: For nucleated cells, counts were estimated from reference gene primer amplification. This table comes from immunoSEQ multiplex PCR, and its TCRdb copy is limited to in-frame clones, with some not included. V and J calls and clone size follow that table, whereas D and trimming were derived from the DNA. This table holds about 100,000 clones, about 83% found once. CDR3 length: 16 residues. Trimming took off 7 bases at V and 3 bases at J, with 19 bases between the two ends. Germline assignment: CDR1 SGHAT and CDR2 FQNNGV. The chain recombines TRBV11-2 with TRBJ2-1, with D possibly TRBD1 on 6 matching bases. This TCR came from a human donor in a cohort sampled during active COVID-19. Sequencing input: peripheral blood. CDR3 loop: CASTPPGQGIYNEQFF. In nucleotides, the CDR3 is TGTGCCAGCACTCCCCCCGGGCAGGGGATCTACAATGAGCAGTTCTTC.